The clone carrying this TCR beta chain appeared many times. What it binds is unknown. The V and J ends lost 1 base and 10 bases respectively, with 20 bases between them. CDR1 is SGHVS and CDR2 is FQNEAQ in the germline V gene. The CDR3 is 15 residues long. The data are from a study of T cells after yellow fever vaccination. Study background: For low cell numbers, libraries were made with SMART-Seq v4 Ultra Low Input.

Template-switching 5'RACE yielded the TCR cDNA; a universal primer site and UMIs were added in the process. TCRdb ran MiXCR on the 5' RACE reads and lists one entry per CDR3 protein. Altogether about 140,000 distinct CDR3 sequences are present, 5% to 7.5% being singletons, with the ten largest covering approximately 0.59%. Study results and caveats: The secondary T-cell response peaked on day 5, not day 15, but was weaker. Post-booster samples contained most primary-vaccination clones (nearly 98% CD4, around 89% CD8).

The V call is TRBV7-8, the J call TRBJ2-7; possibly TRBD1 for D (5 bases). The source of this sequence is a man aged 25 to 45 who received the YFV17D yellow fever vaccine. This sample comprised CD4+ T cells sorted from PBMCs, obtained 10 days after the yellow fever booster vaccination. The CDR3 here is CASSLGQNRARLQYF. In DNA, the CDR3 is TGTGCCAGCAGCTTAGGACAGAACCGAGCCCGACTCCAGTACTTC.